These T cell receptor beta chains were read from a single sample in a study of graft-versus-host responses after intestinal transplantation. Sequencing used immunoSEQ multiplex PCR; TCRdb keeps in-frame clones, though not all of them. Of tens of thousands of clones in the sample, around 94% were seen once. The sample here was PBMCs, taken 16 days after intestinal transplant. The receptors shown here come from a human patient who received an intestinal transplant, so some T cells may come from the graft donor. CDR3s include the opening cysteine and the closing phenylalanine or tryptophan.

CDR3 protein	CDR3 length	V gene
CASTEGAGNYGYTF	14	TRBV5-6
CASSLAVGGMNTEAFF	16	TRBV7-9
CASSQVGWVEQYF	13	TRBV4-1
CASSYSGRADQETQYF	16	TRBV9
CASSAPLAGVQYNEQFF	17	TRBV9
CASSWRGNEQFF	12	TRBV27
CASSLRGNSGNTIYF	15	TRBV19
CATKRGPTGLTEQYF	15	TRBV28
CASSLVSPGLRGETQYF	17	TRBV5-1
CASSERGGNTEAFF	14	TRBV2
CASSPRIRQGANEKLFF	17	TRBV7-2
CASGSLTSGSYEQYF	15	TRBV27
CASSSSRDFNEQFF	14	TRBV9
CASSRPSYEQYF	12	TRBV6-6
CASSYRADSPLHF	13	TRBV6-5
CASSLSAHGLDTQYF	15	TRBV6-5
CASSQDVASQETQYF	15	TRBV4-3
CASSPGSNEQYF	12	TRBV28
CACHSRQEYGYTF	13	TRBV30
CASSFGGPYNEQFF	14	TRBV27
CASSVSSYEQYF	12	TRBV28
CASSSETGLAGTGELFF	17	TRBV27
CASSFQRTIYNEQFF	15	TRBV28
CASSLEGRSFSYEQYF	16	TRBV5-1
CASSYGGGGTEAFF	14	TRBV6-5
CASSQDRGPPVRGYTF	16	TRBV4-1
CASGLGSNTGELFF	14	TRBV4-1
CASLKSSRRSYEQYF	15	TRBV28
CASGFGGRPTDGELFF	16	TRBV12-5
CASSEDNRRSYYDYTF	16	TRBV6-1
CASSLGTSTYNEQFF	15	TRBV27
CASSFSRDTYEQYF	14	TRBV7-6
CASSQVQASSSYEQYF	16	TRBV4-1
CASSHSKSYNEQFF	14	TRBV2
CASMRGRREVMNTEAFF	17	TRBV19
CASSPYGLAGVNEQFF	16	TRBV27
CASSRNTGELFF	12	TRBV4-1
CASSIIGMNQPQHF	14	TRBV27
CASSQDPRSGRQYEQYF	17	TRBV4-2
CASSFDNTGELFF	13	TRBV13
CASSLRTGNTIYF	13	TRBV5-1
CASSLTGTSGRGKNIQYF	18	TRBV11-2
CASSYPGQGTTGELFF	16	TRBV7-9
CASSLDATRGSYEQYF	16	TRBV11-3
CASSGLAEETQYF	13	TRBV9
CASSSLLAGGPVSADTQYF	19	TRBV7-2
CASSLRSGTQGLNEQFF	17	TRBV7-9
CASSAGLAGLGGELFF	16	TRBV9
CASSLFTGGDGEQYF	15	TRBV7-2